The 5 T cell receptor beta chains below were found in one sample sequenced in a study of T cells in Graves' hyperthyroidism and ophthalmopathy. TCR beta CDR3 sequences were amplified from RNA transcripts. TCR CDR3 underwent first-round RT-PCR with the HTBI primer set. TCRdb recomputed calls from the multiplex PCR reads with MiXCR, one row per CDR3 protein. Found here are fewer than 500,000 distinct CDR3 sequences, 13% of them singletons; the top ten hold 20% to 25%. Source material: blood. The receptors shown here come from a man aged 25 to 40 with Graves' hyperthyroidism that later progressed to Graves' ophthalmopathy.

At least ten counts were recorded for this clonotype. The chain employs TRBV12-3 or TRBV12-4 and TRBJ2-1, with 10 nucleotides matching TRBD1. Germline trimming cut 5 bases from V and 6 bases from J; bases unmatched to any gene: 7. This CDR3 comprises 15 residues. The CDR3 nucleotides read TGTGCCAGCAGTGTGACAGGGGGCGAGGCCAATGAGCAGTTCTTC. Translating gives CASSVTGGEANEQFF.

This clonotype occurred many times. The chain joins TRBV18 to TRBJ2-1; TRBD1 agrees at 7 bases. The germline V gene has CDR1 KGHSH and CDR2 LQKENI. Unmatched junction bases numbered 7, after V lost 4 bases and J lost 4 bases. The CDR3 covers 15 residues. The DNA of the CDR3 is TGTGCCAGCTCACTTTCAGGGGGAGAGTACAATGAGCAGTTCTTC. Its translation: CASSLSGGEYNEQFF.

The chain employs TRBV5-1 and TRBJ2-2; 7 nucleotides align to TRBD1. CDR3 length equals 14 residues. With 0 bases clipped from V and 5 bases from J, the junction kept 1 base outside the gene matches. Germline V gives CDR1 SGHRS, CDR2 YFSETQ. DNA of the CDR3: TGCGCCAGCAGCTTGGAGACAGGGACCGGGGAGCTGTTTTTT. Protein: CASSLETGTGELFF.

This clonotype was observed many times. The genes are TRBV7-9 and TRBJ2-7; 7 bases fit TRBD2. J was trimmed by 2 bases and V by 5 bases; bases with no gene match: 12. The CDR3 loop spans 16 amino acids. CDR1 and CDR2 (germline): SEHNR, FQNEAQ (reference sequence). The CDR3 region is CASSQGGRGITYEQYF. The CDR3 DNA sequence: TGTGCCAGCAGCCAAGGCGGGCGGGGGATAACCTACGAGCAGTACTTC. Full variable domain (rest looked up from reference TRBV7-9 and TRBJ2-7): DTGVSQNPRHKITKRGQNVTFRCDPISEHNRLYWYRQTLGQGPEFLTYFQNEAQLEKSRLLSDRFSAERPKGSFSTLEIQRTEQGDSAMYLCASSQGGRGITYEQYFGPGTRLTVT.

The chain recombines TRBV7-2 with TRBJ2-1; 7 bases agree with TRBD2. This CDR3 has 14 amino acids. Germline CDR1 SGHTA, CDR2 FQGNSA. Germline trimming cut 6 bases from V and 5 bases from J; bases unmatched to any gene: 7. The CDR3 spells CASRVTSDHNEQFF. The CDR3, as DNA: TGTGCCAGCAGGGTAACTAGCGACCACAATGAGCAGTTCTTC.